The 27 T cell receptor beta chains in this list originate from one sample, sequenced in a study of T cells in Graves' hyperthyroidism and ophthalmopathy. TCR beta CDR3 regions were amplified from RNA. A set of HTBI primers served as the primers for a first-round RT-PCR of the TCR CDR3. MiXCR, run by TCRdb on the multiplex PCR reads, gives a single entry per CDR3 protein. The sample yields hundreds of thousands of distinct CDR3 sequences, around 42% seen once. Sequenced input: peripheral blood or thyroid tissue (not recorded which). The receptors derive from a woman aged 18-29 years with Graves' hyperthyroidism.

The chain links TRBV2 to TRBJ1-1; 9 bases line up with TRBD1. The CDR3 has 14 residues. Germline V gene sequence: CDR1 SNHLY, CDR2 FYNNEI. J gave up 10 bases and V 4 bases, and 10 bases lay outside the gene matches. The CDR3 DNA follows: TGTGCCAGCAGTGTATTCGGGACAGGGCTTTCAGCTTTCTTT. It codes for CASSVFGTGLSAFF.

This clonotype was recorded only once. This chain connects TRBV25-1 to TRBJ2-3; D is unclear. Deletions cut 8 bases from V and 3 bases from J, with 3 bases between. CDR3 length equals 10 residues. In germline, CDR1 is MGHDK, CDR2 SYGVNS. CDR3 bases: TGTGCCAGCGGGACAGATACGCAGTATTTT. It yields the protein CASGTDTQYF.

The rearrangement uses TRBV7-2 and TRBJ2-5; D not resolved. V was cut by 0 bases and J by 1 base, with 12 bases left in between. This CDR3 has 16 amino acids. Germline V CDR1 and CDR2: SGHTA, FQGNSA. The CDR3 coding sequence is TGTGCCAGCAGCTTAGCATCCGGCAGTTTCCAAGAGACCCAGTACTTC. Its protein is CASSLASGSFQETQYF.

This chain joins TRBV10-2 and TRBJ1-1; D might be TRBD1 (6 bases). The CDR3 consists of 13 residues. Germline assignment: CDR1 WSHSY and CDR2 SAAADI. The V gene lost 6 bases and the J gene lost 3 bases, with 11 bases spanning the gap. The CDR3 spells CASRGHEDTEAFF. CDR3 DNA sequence: TGCGCCAGCAGGGGACATGAGGACACTGAAGCTTTCTTT.

This clonotype was counted between two and nine times. The CDR3: CASSTSSVPYEQYF. CDR3 in DNA: TGTGCCAGCAGTACCTCTTCAGTACCCTACGAGCAGTACTTC. The chain has TRBV6-1 and TRBJ2-7; D uncertain. Germline V gene data show CDR1 as MNHNS and CDR2 as SASEGT. Trimming took off 5 bases at V and 2 bases at J, with 13 bases between the two ends. CDR3 length: 14 residues.

This chain links TRBV20-1 with TRBJ1-1, with unresolved D. The CDR3 totals 13 residues. Germline CDR1 and CDR2: DFQATT and SNEGSKA (reference sequence). Trimming cost V 4 bases and J 0 bases, with 9 bases left between them. CDR3 in amino acids: CSAILAVNTEAFF. The CDR3 DNA sequence: TGCAGTGCTATACTGGCTGTGAACACTGAAGCTTTCTTT.

In regard to this clonotype: One end of the junction does not line up with germline, which may come from a read error. Here the CDR3 reads CASSLGQGKTQCF. CDR3 coding DNA: TGCGCCAGCAGCTTGGGACAGGGAAAGACCCAGTGCTTC. This rearrangement joins TRBV5-1 to TRBJ2-5; the match to TRBD1 covers 7 bases. Germline loops: CDR1 SGHRS, CDR2 YFSETQ. The CDR3 loop spans 13 amino acids.

The CDR3 nucleotides read TGTGCCAGCGTCGGCAAGGTGGGATGGGACAGCTATGGCTACACCTTC. Its protein is CASVGKVGWDSYGYTF. The V and J genes are TRBV25-1 and TRBJ1-2; 7 bases are shared with TRBD1. Unmatched junction bases numbered 16, after V lost 8 bases and J lost 4 bases. The length of the CDR3 is 16 residues. CDR1 and CDR2 (germline): MGHDK, SYGVNS.

The chain joins TRBV20-1 to TRBJ1-5, with D possibly matching TRBD1 (6 bases). The length of the CDR3 is 15 residues. Trimming shortened V by 6 bases and J by 0 bases, and 15 bases separated the two germline ends. CDR1 is DFQATT, CDR2 SNEGSKA, per germline (reference sequence). The CDR3 reads CSASSDRHSNQPQHF. CDR3 sequence (DNA): TGCAGTGCCAGCAGTGACAGGCATAGCAATCAGCCCCAGCATTTT.

The table lists this clonotype with many counts. CDR3 nucleotide sequence: TGTGCCAGCAGTGATCGAACTAGCGGTCCTGGGACCCAGTACTTC. Encoded protein: CASSDRTSGPGTQYF. The rearrangement links TRBV2 to TRBJ2-5; 8 bases agree with TRBD2. The CDR3 is 15 amino acids. Germline CDR1 SNHLY, CDR2 FYNNEI. The V and J ends lost 3 bases and 7 bases, in that order; junction bases with no gene match: 10. Supplemented by reference TRBV2 and TRBJ2-5, the full variable domain reads EPEVTQTPSHQVTQMGQEVILRCVPISNHLYFYWYRQILGQKVEFLVSFYNNEISEKSEIFDDQFSVERPDGSNFTLKIRSTKLEDSAMYFCASSDRTSGPGTQYFGPGTRLLVL.

The rearrangement joins TRBV4-3 to TRBJ1-1; possible D gene TRBD1, 5 bases. Germline V gene lookup returns CDR1 LGHNA and CDR2 YSLEER. This CDR3 comprises 14 residues. V was cut by 1 base and J by 3 bases, with 9 bases left in between. The CDR3 is CASSQGTWDTEAFF. CDR3 bases: TGCGCCAGCAGCCAAGGGACATGGGACACTGAAGCTTTCTTT.

This clonotype was recorded at least ten times. This rearrangement joins TRBV7-6 to TRBJ2-7; TRBD1 agrees at 8 bases. Germline CDR1 and CDR2: SGHVS and FNYEAQ. V shed 4 bases and J 3 bases; nucleotides not matched to a gene: 5. The CDR3 length is 14 residues. The CDR3 reads CASSSRTGNYEQYF. The CDR3 nucleotides read TGTGCCAGCAGCTCCCGGACAGGGAACTACGAGCAGTACTTC.

In its sample, this clonotype was seen a few times. V is TRBV7-9 and J is TRBJ1-2, with unresolved D. Germline-derived CDR1 and CDR2 are SEHNR and FQNEAQ (reference sequence). Trimming stripped 9 bases from V and 0 bases from J, with 14 bases between. There are 14 residues in the CDR3. The CDR3 bases are TGTGCCAGTATCCCGGGCCCGCCTAACTATGGCTACACCTTC. It codes for CASIPGPPNYGYTF.

The chain couples TRBV20-1 to TRBJ2-2; perhaps TRBD1 as D (5 bases). Trimming left V 0 bases short and J 5 bases short, with 13 bases between. This CDR3 is built from 15 residues. CDR1 is DFQATT, CDR2 SNEGSKA, per germline (reference sequence). CDR3 sequence reads: CSARDIRVGTGELFF. In nucleotides, the CDR3 is TGCAGTGCTAGAGATATCAGGGTTGGGACCGGGGAGCTGTTTTTT.

Details on this clonotype: A much larger clone sits a single nucleotide away, making a read error possible. This chain uses TRBV11-2 with TRBJ1-4; D unresolved. CDR3 length: 16 residues. Germline loops: CDR1 SGHAT, CDR2 FQNNGV. CDR3 DNA sequence: TGTGTCAGCAGCTTTATTCGCGGCGCAACTAATGAAAAACTGTTTTTT. Amino acids: CVSSFIRGATNEKLFF.

This clonotype was detected many times. The rearrangement uses TRBV7-6 and TRBJ2-6; no clear D gene. With 5 bases removed from V and 2 bases from J, the gap between germline ends came to 10 bases. The germline gives CDR1 SGHVS, CDR2 FNYEAQ. The CDR3 totals 15 residues. CDR3 DNA: TGTGCCAGCAGCCCGGTTAGGCCTGGGGCCAACGTCCTGACTTTC. Translation: CASSPVRPGANVLTF. The variable domain in full, completed from reference TRBV7-6 and TRBJ2-6, reads GAGVSQSPRYKVTKRGQDVALRCDPISGHVSLYWYRQALGQGPEFLTYFNYEAQQDKSGLPNDRFSAERPEGSISTLTIQRTEQRDSAMYRCASSPVRPGANVLTFGAGSRLTVL.

In this sample, this clonotype turned up a few times. The chain employs TRBV15 and TRBJ2-2; 14 nucleotides line up with TRBD2. In germline, CDR1 is LNHNV, CDR2 YYDKDF (reference sequence). The J segment lost 0 bases and the V segment lost 0 bases, leaving 6 bases of the junction unmatched. This CDR3 comprises 20 residues. For the CDR3, the DNA is TGTGCCACCAGCAGAGATTGGACTAGCGGGAGGTCTACGAACACCGGGGAGCTGTTTTTT. Translated, it gives CATSRDWTSGRSTNTGELFF.

This clonotype was found a few times. The chain links TRBV7-9 to TRBJ1-1; no clear D. The CDR3 runs to 17 residues. The ends were cut back, 3 bases at V and 1 base at J, with 18 bases in the middle. Germline loops: CDR1 SEHNR, CDR2 FQNEAQ (reference sequence). DNA for the CDR3: TGTGCCAGCAGCTTGACTAGAATGAGCCGTTGGAACACTGAAGCTTTCTTT. This encodes CASSLTRMSRWNTEAFF.

This chain uses TRBV25-1 with TRBJ1-2, with D perhaps TRBD1 (6 bases). Germline V gene lookup returns CDR1 MGHDK and CDR2 SYGVNS. V lost 5 bases and J 4 bases, leaving 17 bases between the germline ends. The CDR3 totals 15 residues. CDR3 nucleotide sequence: TGTGCCAGCAGTTTCACAGGGTCGCATTCCTATGGCTACACCTTC. This gives the protein CASSFTGSHSYGYTF.

A word on this clonotype: Mismatch with germline at one junction end may stem from a read error. V and J are TRBV24-1 and TRBJ2-5, with D perhaps TRBD2 (6 bases). This CDR3 spans 15 amino acids. Per the germline V gene, CDR1 is KGHDR and CDR2 is SFDVKD. As DNA, the CDR3 is TGTGCCACCAGTGATTTGTCAGGGAGGTCAGAGACCCAGTGCTTC. Protein sequence: CATSDLSGRSETQCF.

This clonotype was observed a handful of times. This chain uses TRBV12-3 or TRBV12-4 with TRBJ1-2; no definite D call. V lost 7 bases and J lost 0, with 15 bases in between. This CDR3 has 15 residues. CDR3 amino acids: CASITVRGPNYGYTF. The CDR3 nucleotides are TGTGCCAGCATCACGGTACGAGGACCTAACTATGGCTACACCTTC.

The chain is built from TRBV29-1 and TRBJ2-7; 7 bases line up with TRBD2. V lost 7 bases and J lost 4; bases outside the gene matches: 10. The germline gives CDR1 SQVTM, CDR2 ANQGSEA. This CDR3 comprises 13 residues. The CDR3 sequence: CSAAAGGRYEQYF. The CDR3 DNA reads as TGCAGCGCGGCGGCGGGCGGGAGATACGAGCAGTACTTC.

The V call is TRBV29-1, the J call TRBJ1-5; weak D call: TRBD1 (5 bases). The V gene's germline CDR1 is SQVTM and CDR2 ANQGSEA. The CDR3 covers 14 residues. Trimming left V 8 bases short and J 4 bases short, with 18 bases between. CDR3: CSLSTDSYNQPQHF. The CDR3 DNA follows: TGCAGCCTGAGCACAGACAGCTATAATCAGCCCCAGCATTTT.

This clonotype appeared a few times. J is TRBJ2-7 and V is TRBV5-1; TRBD1 might be the D (5 bases). The CDR3 extends over 16 amino acids. V was pared by 0 bases and J by 5 bases, with 18 bases between. The germline gives CDR1 SGHRS, CDR2 YFSETQ. This CDR3 is CASSLGHLAGLDEQYF. CDR3 in DNA: TGCGCCAGCAGCTTGGGGCACCTGGCAGGGCTCGACGAGCAGTACTTC.

V usage is TRBV24-1 and J usage is TRBJ2-2; 10 positions match TRBD1. The CDR3 loop spans 15 amino acids. Germline V gene sequence: CDR1 KGHDR, CDR2 SFDVKD. With 2 bases clipped from V and 5 bases from J, the junction kept 1 base outside the gene matches. The CDR3 DNA reads as TGTGCCACCAGTGATTGGGGACAGGGGACCGGGGAGCTGTTTTTT. It specifies CATSDWGQGTGELFF.

This clonotype was seen a handful of times. The V call is TRBV15, the J call TRBJ2-3; D is undetermined. CDR3 size: 14 residues. V lost 1 base, J lost 6 bases, and 11 bases lay in between. Germline-derived CDR1 and CDR2 are LNHNV and YYDKDF (reference sequence). The CDR3 coding sequence is TGTGCCACCAGCAGAGTTGCTACTGGCGATACGCAGTATTTT. Translating gives CATSRVATGDTQYF.

This clonotype was detected only once. The chain employs TRBV24-1 and TRBJ2-7; D not resolved. This CDR3 spans 14 amino acids. Germline lookup yields CDR1 KGHDR and CDR2 SFDVKD. Trimming stripped 5 bases from V and 0 bases from J, with 10 bases between. This CDR3 reads CATSGGFSSYEQYF. The CDR3 DNA sequence: TGTGCCACCAGTGGGGGATTCAGCTCCTACGAGCAGTACTTC.